This note documents a single T cell receptor (beta chain) sequence. Looked up from germline, CDR1 is MDHEN and CDR2 is SYDVKM. V was shortened by 3 bases and J by 4 bases, with 12 bases between the two germline ends. CDR3 size: 14 residues. TCRdb redid the calling of the RT-PCR reads with MiXCR, one entry per CDR3 protein. Of approximately 720,000 distinct CDR3 sequences in the sample, 13% to 15% were seen once. The TCR originated in a female donor in good health, serving as a healthy control. The gene calls are TRBV28 and TRBJ1-2; D is uncertain. Material for sequencing was memory CD4+ T cells from blood. The CDR3 loop reads CASSFGMFRYGYTF. The CDR3 DNA is TGTGCCAGCAGTTTCGGGATGTTCCGCTATGGCTACACCTTC.